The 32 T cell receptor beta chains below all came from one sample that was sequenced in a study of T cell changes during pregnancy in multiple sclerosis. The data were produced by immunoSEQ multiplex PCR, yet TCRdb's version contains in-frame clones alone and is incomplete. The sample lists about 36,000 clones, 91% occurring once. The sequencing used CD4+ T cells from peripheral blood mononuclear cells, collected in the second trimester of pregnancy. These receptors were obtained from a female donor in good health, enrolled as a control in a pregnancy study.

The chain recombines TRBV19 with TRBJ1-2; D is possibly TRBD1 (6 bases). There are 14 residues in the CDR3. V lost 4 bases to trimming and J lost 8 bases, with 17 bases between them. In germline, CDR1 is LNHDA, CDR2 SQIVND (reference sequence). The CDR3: CASSTDGQPRGYTF. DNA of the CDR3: TGTGCCAGTAGTACCGACGGACAGCCCCGAGGCTACACCTTC.

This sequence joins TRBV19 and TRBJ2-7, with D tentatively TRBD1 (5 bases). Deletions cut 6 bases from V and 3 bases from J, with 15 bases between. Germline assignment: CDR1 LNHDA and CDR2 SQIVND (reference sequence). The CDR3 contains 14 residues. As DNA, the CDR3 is TGTGCCAGTAGGATTGAGCAGGGTCACTACGAGCAGTACTTC. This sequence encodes CASRIEQGHYEQYF.

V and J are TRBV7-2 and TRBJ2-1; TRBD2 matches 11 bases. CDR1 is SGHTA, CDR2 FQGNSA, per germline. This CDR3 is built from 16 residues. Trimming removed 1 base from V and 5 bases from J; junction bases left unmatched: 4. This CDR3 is CASSLGLAGGHNEQFF. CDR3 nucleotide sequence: TGTGCCAGCAGCTTAGGGCTAGCGGGGGGCCACAATGAGCAGTTCTTC.

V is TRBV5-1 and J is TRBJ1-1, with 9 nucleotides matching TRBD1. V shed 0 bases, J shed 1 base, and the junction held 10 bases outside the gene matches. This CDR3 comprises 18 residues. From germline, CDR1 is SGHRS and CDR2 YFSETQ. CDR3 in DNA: TGCGCCAGCAGCTTGGTGGGGACAGGGTCTTGTCGGAACACTGAAGCTTTCTTT. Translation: CASSLVGTGSCRNTEAFF.

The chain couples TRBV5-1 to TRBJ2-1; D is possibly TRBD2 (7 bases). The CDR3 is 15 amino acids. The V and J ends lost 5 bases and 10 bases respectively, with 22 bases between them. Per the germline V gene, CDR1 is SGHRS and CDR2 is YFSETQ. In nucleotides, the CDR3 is TGCGCCAGCAGGAGGGGGGGCGGCGCGGGCGGCGAGCAGTTCTTC. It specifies CASRRGGGAGGEQFF.

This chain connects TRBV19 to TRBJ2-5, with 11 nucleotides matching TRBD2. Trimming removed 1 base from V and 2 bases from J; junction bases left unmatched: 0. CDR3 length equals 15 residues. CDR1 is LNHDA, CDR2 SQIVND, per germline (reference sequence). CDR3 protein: CASSIGLAGQETQYF. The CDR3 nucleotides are TGTGCCAGTAGTATAGGACTAGCGGGACAAGAGACCCAGTACTTC.

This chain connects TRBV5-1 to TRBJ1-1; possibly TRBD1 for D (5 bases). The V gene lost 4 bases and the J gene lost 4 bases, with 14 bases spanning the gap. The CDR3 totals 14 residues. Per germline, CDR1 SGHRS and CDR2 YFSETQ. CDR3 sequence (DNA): TGCGCCAGCAGCGAACCCGGGGGGAGCACTGAAGCTTTCTTT. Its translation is CASSEPGGSTEAFF.

The CDR3 loop is CASSRTGVGYGYTF. The CDR3 DNA reads TGTGCCAGCAGTCGGACAGGGGTCGGCTATGGCTACACCTTC. The V and J genes are TRBV27 and TRBJ1-2, with TRBD1 matching over 9 bases. Germline V CDR1 and CDR2: MNHEY, SMNVEV (reference sequence). The CDR3 extends over 14 amino acids. V gave up 5 bases and J gave up 4 bases; unmatched junction bases: 5.

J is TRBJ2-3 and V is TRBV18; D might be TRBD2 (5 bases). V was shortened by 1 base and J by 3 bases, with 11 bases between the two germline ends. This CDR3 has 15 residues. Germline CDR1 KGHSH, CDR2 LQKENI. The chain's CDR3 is CASSPLASVTDTQYF. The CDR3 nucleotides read TGTGCCAGCTCACCACTAGCGTCGGTAACAGATACGCAGTATTTT.

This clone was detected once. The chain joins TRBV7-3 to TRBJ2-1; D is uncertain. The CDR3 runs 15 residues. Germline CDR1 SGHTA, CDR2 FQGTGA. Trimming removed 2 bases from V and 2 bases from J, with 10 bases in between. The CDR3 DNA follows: TGTGCCAGCAGCTTAGACCGCGGCCCCTACAATGAGCAGTTCTTC. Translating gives CASSLDRGPYNEQFF.

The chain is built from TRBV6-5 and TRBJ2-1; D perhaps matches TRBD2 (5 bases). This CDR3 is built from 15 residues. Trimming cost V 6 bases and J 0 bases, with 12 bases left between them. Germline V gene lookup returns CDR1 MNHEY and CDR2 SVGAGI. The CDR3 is CASSVARSSYNEQFF. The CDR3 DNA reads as TGTGCCAGCAGCGTAGCGAGGAGCTCCTACAATGAGCAGTTCTTC.

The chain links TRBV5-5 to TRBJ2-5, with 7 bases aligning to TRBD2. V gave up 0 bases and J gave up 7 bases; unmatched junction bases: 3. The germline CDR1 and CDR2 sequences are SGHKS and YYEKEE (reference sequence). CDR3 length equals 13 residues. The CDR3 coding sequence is TGTGCCAGCAGCTTGGGGGAGGGGCTGACCCAGTACTTC. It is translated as CASSLGEGLTQYF.

CDR3: CASSRTGGFEPQHF. For the CDR3, the DNA is TGTGCCAGCTCACGGACCGGAGGTTTTGAGCCCCAGCATTTT. The V call is TRBV18, the J call TRBJ1-5; D is ambiguous. The V gene's germline CDR1 is KGHSH and CDR2 LQKENI. V lost 4 bases and J 8 bases, leaving 15 bases between the germline ends. This CDR3 has 14 residues. The full variable domain, with the rest looked up from reference TRBV18 and TRBJ1-5, is NAGVMQNPRHLVRRRGQEARLRCSPMKGHSHVYWYRQLPEEGLKFMVYLQKENIIDESGMPKERFSAEFPKEGPSILRIQQVVRGDSAAYFCASSRTGGFEPQHFGDGTRLSIL.

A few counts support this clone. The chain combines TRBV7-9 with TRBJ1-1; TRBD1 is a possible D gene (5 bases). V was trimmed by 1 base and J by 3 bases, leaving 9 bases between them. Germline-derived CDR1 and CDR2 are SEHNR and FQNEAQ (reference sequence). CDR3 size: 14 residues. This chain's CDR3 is CASSLVGHDTEAFF. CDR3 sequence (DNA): TGTGCCAGCAGCTTAGTGGGGCATGACACTGAAGCTTTCTTT.

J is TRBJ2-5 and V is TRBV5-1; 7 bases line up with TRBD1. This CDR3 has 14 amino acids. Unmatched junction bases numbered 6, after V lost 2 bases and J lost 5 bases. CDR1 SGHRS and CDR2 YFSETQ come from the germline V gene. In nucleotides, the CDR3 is TGCGCCAGCAGCTTCGTCGGGACAGACGAGACCCAGTACTTC. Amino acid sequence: CASSFVGTDETQYF.

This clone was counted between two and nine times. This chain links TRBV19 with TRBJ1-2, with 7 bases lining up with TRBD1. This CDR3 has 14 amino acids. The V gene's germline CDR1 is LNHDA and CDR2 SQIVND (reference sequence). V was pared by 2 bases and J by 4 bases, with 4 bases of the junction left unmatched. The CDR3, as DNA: TGTGCCAGTAGTATATCAGCAGGGGGCTATGGCTACACCTTC. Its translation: CASSISAGGYGYTF.

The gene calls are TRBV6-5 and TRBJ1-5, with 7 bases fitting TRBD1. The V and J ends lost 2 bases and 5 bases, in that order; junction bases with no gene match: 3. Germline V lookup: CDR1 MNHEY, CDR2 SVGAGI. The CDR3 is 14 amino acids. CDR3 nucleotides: TGTGCCAGCAGTTACGACAGGGAGGATCAGCCCCAGCATTTT. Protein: CASSYDREDQPQHF.

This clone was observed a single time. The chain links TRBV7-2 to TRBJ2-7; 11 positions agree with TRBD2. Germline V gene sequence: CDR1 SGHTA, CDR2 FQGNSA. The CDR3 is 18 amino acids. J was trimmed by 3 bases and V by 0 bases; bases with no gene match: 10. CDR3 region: CASSLAVLAGGLGYEQYF. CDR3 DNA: TGTGCCAGCAGCTTAGCGGTCCTAGCGGGAGGCCTAGGCTACGAGCAGTACTTC.

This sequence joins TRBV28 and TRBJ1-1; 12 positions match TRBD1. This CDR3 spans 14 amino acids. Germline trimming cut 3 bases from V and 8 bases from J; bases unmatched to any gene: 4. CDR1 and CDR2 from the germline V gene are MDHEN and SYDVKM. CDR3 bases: TGTGCCAGCAGTTTGGGACAGGGGGCGAACGAAGCTTTCTTT. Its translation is CASSLGQGANEAFF.

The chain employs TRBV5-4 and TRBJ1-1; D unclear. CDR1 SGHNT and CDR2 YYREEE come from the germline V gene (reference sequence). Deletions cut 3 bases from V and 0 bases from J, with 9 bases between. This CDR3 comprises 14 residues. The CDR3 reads CASSSAGLNTEAFF. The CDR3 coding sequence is TGTGCCAGCAGCTCGGCGGGTTTGAACACTGAAGCTTTCTTT.

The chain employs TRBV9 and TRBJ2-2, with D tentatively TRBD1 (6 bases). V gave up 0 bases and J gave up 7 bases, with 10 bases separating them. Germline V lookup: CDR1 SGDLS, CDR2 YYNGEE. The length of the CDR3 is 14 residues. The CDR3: CASSVVDSYGELFF. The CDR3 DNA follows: TGTGCCAGCAGCGTAGTGGACAGCTACGGGGAGCTGTTTTTT. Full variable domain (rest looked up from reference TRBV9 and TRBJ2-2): DSGVTQTPKHLITATGQRVTLRCSPRSGDLSVYWYQQSLDQGLQFLIQYYNGEERAKGNILERFSAQQFPDLHSELNLSSLELGDSALYFCASSVVDSYGELFFGEGSRLTVL.

The CDR3 DNA sequence: TGCGCCAGCAGCTCGTCTCTAGCGGAGCAGTACTTC. Translated, it gives CASSSSLAEQYF. The rearrangement joins TRBV5-1 to TRBJ2-7; tentative D call: TRBD2 (6 bases). Germline values: CDR1 SGHRS, CDR2 YFSETQ. Deletions cut 3 bases from V and 7 bases from J, with 11 bases between. The CDR3 contains 12 residues.

CDR3 sequence: CASSRSSTDTQYF. CDR3 nucleotides: TGTGCCAGCAGTAGGAGTAGCACAGATACGCAGTATTTT. This sequence joins TRBV25-1 and TRBJ2-3; D gene unclear. The ends were cut back, 5 bases at V and 0 bases at J, with 6 bases in the middle. Germline V gene sequence: CDR1 MGHDK, CDR2 SYGVNS. The CDR3 loop spans 13 amino acids.

The CDR3 coding sequence is TGTGCCTGGAGTGTAATAGGCAGGTTAAGCTCCTACGAGCAGTACTTC. Its protein product is CAWSVIGRLSSYEQYF. The chain has TRBV30 and TRBJ2-7; no clear D gene. This CDR3 comprises 16 residues. Looked up from germline, CDR1 is GTSNPN and CDR2 is SVGIG (reference sequence). Trimming took off 0 bases at V and 0 bases at J, with 15 bases between the two ends.

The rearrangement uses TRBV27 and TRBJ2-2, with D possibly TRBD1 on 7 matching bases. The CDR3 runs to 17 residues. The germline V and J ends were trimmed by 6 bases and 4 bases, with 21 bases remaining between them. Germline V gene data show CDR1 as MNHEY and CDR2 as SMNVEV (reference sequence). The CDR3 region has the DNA TGTGCCAGCAGCCGCGTCCAGGGGGGTGCGGGCACCGGGGAGCTGTTTTTT. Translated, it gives CASSRVQGGAGTGELFF.

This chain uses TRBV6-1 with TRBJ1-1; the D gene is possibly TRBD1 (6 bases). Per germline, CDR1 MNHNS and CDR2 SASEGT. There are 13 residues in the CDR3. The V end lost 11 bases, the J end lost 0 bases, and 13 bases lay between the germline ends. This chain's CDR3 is CALQGRVNTEAFF. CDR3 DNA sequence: TGTGCCTTACAGGGTAGGGTGAACACTGAAGCTTTCTTT.

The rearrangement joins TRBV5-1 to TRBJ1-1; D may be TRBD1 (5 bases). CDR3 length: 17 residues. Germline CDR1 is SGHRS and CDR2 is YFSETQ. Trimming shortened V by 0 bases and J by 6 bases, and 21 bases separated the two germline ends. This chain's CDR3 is CASSLGRQGANLAEAFF. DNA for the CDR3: TGCGCCAGCAGCTTGGGCCGACAAGGGGCGAATCTAGCTGAAGCTTTCTTT.

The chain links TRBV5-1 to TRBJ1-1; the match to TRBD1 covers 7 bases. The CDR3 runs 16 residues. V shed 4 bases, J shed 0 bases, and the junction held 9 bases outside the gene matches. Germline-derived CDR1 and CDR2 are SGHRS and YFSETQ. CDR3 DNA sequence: TGCGCCAGCAGCACGACAGGGAATAGGATGAACACTGAAGCTTTCTTT. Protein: CASSTTGNRMNTEAFF.

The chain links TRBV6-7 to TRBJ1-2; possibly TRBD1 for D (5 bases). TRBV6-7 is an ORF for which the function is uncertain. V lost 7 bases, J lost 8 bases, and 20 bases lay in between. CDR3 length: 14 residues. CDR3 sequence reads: CASTIPGGGWGYTF. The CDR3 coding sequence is TGTGCCAGCACTATACCCGGGGGGGGATGGGGCTACACCTTC.

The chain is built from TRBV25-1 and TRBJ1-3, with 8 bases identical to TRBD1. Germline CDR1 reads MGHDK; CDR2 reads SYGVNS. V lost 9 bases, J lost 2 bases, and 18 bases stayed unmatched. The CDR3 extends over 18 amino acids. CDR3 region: CASGVCGTGTPPGNTIYF. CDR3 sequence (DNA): TGTGCCAGTGGAGTGTGTGGGACAGGCACCCCTCCTGGAAACACCATATATTTT.

The CDR3 protein is CAWRLGGASYNEQFF. For the CDR3, the DNA is TGTGCCTGGAGACTCGGGGGGGCCTCCTACAATGAGCAGTTCTTC. The gene calls are TRBV30 and TRBJ2-1, with TRBD2 matching over 8 bases. The V gene end was trimmed by 3 bases and the J gene end by 0 bases; junction bases not matched to a gene: 4. CDR3 length: 15 amino acids. Germline V gene sequence: CDR1 GTSNPN, CDR2 SVGIG (reference sequence).

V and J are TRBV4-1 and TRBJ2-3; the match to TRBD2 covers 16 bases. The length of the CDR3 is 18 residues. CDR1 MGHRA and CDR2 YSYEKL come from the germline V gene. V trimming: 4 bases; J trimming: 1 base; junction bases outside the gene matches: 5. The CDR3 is CASSRSGLAGGGTDTQYF. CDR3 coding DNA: TGCGCCAGCAGCCGCTCGGGACTAGCGGGGGGGGGCACAGATACGCAGTATTTT.